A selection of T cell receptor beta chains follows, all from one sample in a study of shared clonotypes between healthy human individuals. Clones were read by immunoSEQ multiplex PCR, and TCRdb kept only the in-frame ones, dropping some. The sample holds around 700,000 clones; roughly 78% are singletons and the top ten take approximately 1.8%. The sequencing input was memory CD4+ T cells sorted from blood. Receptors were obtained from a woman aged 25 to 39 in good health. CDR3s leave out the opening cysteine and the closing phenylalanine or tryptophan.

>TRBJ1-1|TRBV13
ASSLGDRTGGYG
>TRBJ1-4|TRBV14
ASSPNWAPGEKLF
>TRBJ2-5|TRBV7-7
ASSEAGRVETQY
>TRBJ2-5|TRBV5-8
ASSFRGSGRAKETQY
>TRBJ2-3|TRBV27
ASSGKSGHTSTDTQY
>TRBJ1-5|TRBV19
ASSPGTSQPQH
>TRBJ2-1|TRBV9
ASSVETDNEQF
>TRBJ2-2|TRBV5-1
ASNSATGAPTGELF
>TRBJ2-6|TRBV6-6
ASSYTSGANVLT
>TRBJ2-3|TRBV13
ASSPRTSGDTDTQY
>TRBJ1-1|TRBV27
ASSYQGATEAF
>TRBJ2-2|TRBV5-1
ASSFSTGELF
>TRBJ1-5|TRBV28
ASSLSVYLRGDNQPQH
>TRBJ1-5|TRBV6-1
ASSKGTGGNQPQH
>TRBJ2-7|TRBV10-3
AISDSGTVYEQY
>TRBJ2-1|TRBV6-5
ASSSITPQYNEQF
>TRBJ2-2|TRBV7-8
ASSPSRVAGELF
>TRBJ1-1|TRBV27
ASRLRTPLGEAF
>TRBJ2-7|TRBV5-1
ASRAGLEVHEQY
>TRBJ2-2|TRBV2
ASRVQGGPGELF
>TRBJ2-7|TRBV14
ASSQKIGRYEQY
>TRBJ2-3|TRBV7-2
ASSLIRTSSDTQY
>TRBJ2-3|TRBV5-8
ASSVVVGSSTDTQY
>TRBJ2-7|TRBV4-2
ASSQVAGDPSYEQY
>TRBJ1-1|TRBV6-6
ASRRQGAFNTEAF